This T cell receptor (beta chain) was profiled in a study of blood T cells in healthy people across ages. The overall study: In model experiments, template switching was able to capture about one barcoded beta molecule for every two T cells that were present.

The second PCR ran about 6 to 12 cycles with a sample-barcoded 5' primer and J-beta primers. With 12 random nucleotides, a template-switch adaptor tagged each individual cDNA molecule. One entry per CDR3 protein, called by TCRdb with MiXCR from the 5' RACE reads. Of around 800,000 distinct CDR3 sequences listed, approximately 24% are singletons. Trimming took 5 bases from V and 2 from J, leaving 16 bases between them. In germline, CDR1 is SEHNR, CDR2 FQNEAQ (reference sequence). This CDR3 contains 15 residues. These same data were also listed under a study on T cells of mothers and their children. That study adds: Per mother, over 8 million TCR beta CDR3 reads were obtained; per child, roughly 2.9 million.

The specimen sequenced was blood. This sequence was found in a boy between 10 and 17 years old in good health. V is TRBV7-9 and J is TRBJ2-7; TRBD1 might be the D (7 bases). DNA of the CDR3: TGTGCCAGCAGCGCGGGACAGCTATTGACCTACGAGCAGTACTTC. Its translation is CASSAGQLLTYEQYF.